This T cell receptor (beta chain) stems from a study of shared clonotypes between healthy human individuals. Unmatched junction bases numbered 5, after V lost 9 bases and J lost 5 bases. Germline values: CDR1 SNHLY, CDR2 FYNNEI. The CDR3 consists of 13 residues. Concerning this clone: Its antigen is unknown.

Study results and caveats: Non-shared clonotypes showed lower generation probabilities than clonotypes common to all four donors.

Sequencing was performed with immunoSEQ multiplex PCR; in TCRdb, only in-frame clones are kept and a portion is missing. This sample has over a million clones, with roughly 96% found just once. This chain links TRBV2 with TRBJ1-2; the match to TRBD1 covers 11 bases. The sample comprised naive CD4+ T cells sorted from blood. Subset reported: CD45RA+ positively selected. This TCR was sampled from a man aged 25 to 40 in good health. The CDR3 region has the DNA TGTGCCAGGGGGACAGGGGGGAATTATGGCTACACCTTC. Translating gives CARGTGGNYGYTF.